These 31 T cell receptor beta chains were all obtained from the same sample, sequenced in a study of blood T cells in healthy people across ages. Together with a sample-barcoded 5' primer, a J-beta primer mix was included in a second PCR lasting roughly 6 to 12 cycles. TCRdb reprocessed the 5' RACE reads via MiXCR and lists one record per CDR3 protein. The sample comprises roughly 1,300,000 distinct CDR3 sequences, almost 60% of which are singletons, and roughly 7% rests with the top ten. Specimen: blood. The receptors originated from a man aged 18 to 30 in good health.

This clonotype came up a few times. The rearrangement uses TRBV4-1 and TRBJ2-5; D might be TRBD1 (6 bases). The V end was cut by 0 bases, the J end by 4 bases, with 12 bases between. This CDR3 contains 15 residues. Germline V gene lookup returns CDR1 MGHRA and CDR2 YSYEKL. The CDR3 DNA sequence: TGCGCCAGCAGCCAAGAACTAGGGGGACGAGAGACCCAGTACTTC. Its protein is CASSQELGGRETQYF.

The rearrangement links TRBV10-3 to TRBJ2-7; maybe TRBD1 (6 bases). Trimming stripped 0 bases from V and 7 bases from J, with 16 bases between. Germline values: CDR1 ENHRY, CDR2 SYGVKD. The CDR3 runs to 15 residues. CDR3 residues: CAISESIAGANEQYF. The CDR3 bases are TGTGCCATCAGTGAGTCGATCGCAGGGGCCAATGAGCAGTACTTC.

This clonotype was seen more than once but under ten times. The genes are TRBV7-9 and TRBJ2-7; D is unclear. CDR1 is SEHNR and CDR2 is FQNEAQ in the germline V gene (reference sequence). V lost 8 bases, J lost 5 bases, and 13 bases lay in between. The CDR3 covers 12 residues. The DNA of the CDR3 is TGTGCCAGCGGAGACGGGCTGGACGAGCAGTACTTC. It codes for CASGDGLDEQYF.

This clonotype occurred once. The CDR3 DNA follows: TGTGCCAGCAGCCAAGGGGGAGGGCCTATAAATTACTACAATGAGCAGTTCTTC. This codes for CASSQGGGPINYYNEQFF. This chain connects TRBV3-1 to TRBJ2-1; the match to TRBD2 covers 7 bases. Germline CDR1 LGHDT, CDR2 YNNKEL (reference sequence). The CDR3 runs to 18 residues. Unmatched junction bases numbered 12, after V lost 1 base and J lost 3 bases.

The rearrangement links TRBV3-1 to TRBJ2-5, with D perhaps TRBD1 or TRBD2 (5 bases each). Trimming removed 2 bases at V and 1 base at J, with 14 bases between. This CDR3 contains 16 residues. Germline lookup yields CDR1 LGHDT and CDR2 YNNKEL (reference sequence). The CDR3 sequence: CASSQPGPRAQETQYF. The CDR3 nucleotides read TGTGCCAGCAGCCAACCGGGACCAAGGGCCCAAGAGACCCAGTACTTC.

This chain links TRBV6-6 with TRBJ1-4, with unresolved D. From germline, CDR1 is MNHNY and CDR2 SVGAGI (reference sequence). Trimming took 8 bases from V and 4 from J, leaving 14 bases between them. The CDR3 sequence is 14 residues long. CDR3 sequence reads: CASGEAEYNEKLFF. The DNA for the CDR3 is TGTGCCAGCGGTGAGGCAGAATATAATGAAAAACTGTTTTTT.

This clonotype has just a few counts. The gene calls are TRBV27 and TRBJ1-5, with a weak D call TRBD1 (5 bases). CDR1 and CDR2 from the germline V gene are MNHEY and SMNVEV (reference sequence). The CDR3 contains 15 residues. The V gene lost 0 bases and the J gene lost 10 bases, with 16 bases spanning the gap. The CDR3 DNA follows: TGTGCCAGCAGTTTATCGGGGGGATCTGGACATCCCCAGCATTTT. Translated, it gives CASSLSGGSGHPQHF.

The chain employs TRBV20-1 and TRBJ2-1, with D tentatively TRBD1 (6 bases). The CDR3 runs 13 residues. V was clipped by 3 bases and J by 3 bases, with 9 bases between them. The germline CDR1 and CDR2 sequences are DFQATT and SNEGSKA (reference sequence). CDR3 residues: CSASYRVYNEQFF. CDR3 in DNA: TGCAGTGCTAGCTACAGGGTCTACAATGAGCAGTTCTTC.

The chain couples TRBV7-9 to TRBJ1-4; 9 positions match TRBD1. The CDR3 contains 15 residues. The germline V gene has CDR1 SEHNR and CDR2 FQNEAQ (reference sequence). V gave up 3 bases and J gave up 6 bases; unmatched junction bases: 5. The CDR3 DNA follows: TGTGCCAGCAGCTTCGGGGACAGGGTGGATGAAAAACTGTTTTTT. Amino acids: CASSFGDRVDEKLFF.

In this sample, this clonotype turned up a few times. The chain uses TRBV7-2 and TRBJ2-7, with D perhaps TRBD2 (5 bases). With 0 bases removed from V and 6 bases from J, the gap between germline ends came to 9 bases. Germline CDR1 and CDR2: SGHTA and FQGNSA. The CDR3 totals 13 residues. Here the CDR3 reads CASSLARGVEQYF. The CDR3 region has the DNA TGTGCCAGCAGCTTAGCCCGGGGTGTCGAGCAGTACTTC.

CDR3 coding DNA: TGTGCCAGTAGTATAGCGGTGACAGGGGGCCACAATGAGCAGTTCTTC. Translation gives CASSIAVTGGHNEQFF. V usage is TRBV19 and J usage is TRBJ2-1; 10 bases map to TRBD1. Germline V lookup: CDR1 LNHDA, CDR2 SQIVND (reference sequence). The trim removed 1 base at V and 5 bases at J, leaving 5 bases unmatched. The CDR3 sequence is 16 residues long. Based on the CDR3 plus reference TRBV19 and TRBJ2-1, the full variable domain is DGGITQSPKYLFRKEGQNVTLSCEQNLNHDAMYWYRQDPGQGLRLIYYSQIVNDFQKGDIAEGYSVSREKKESFPLTVTSAQKNPTAFYLCASSIAVTGGHNEQFFGPGTRLTVL.

The gene calls are TRBV7-9 and TRBJ1-2; D call uncertain. CDR1 SEHNR and CDR2 FQNEAQ come from the germline V gene (reference sequence). There are 13 residues in the CDR3. Trimming pared 2 bases from V and 4 bases from J, leaving 8 bases between. CDR3 sequence reads: CASSLFGRYGYTF. CDR3 sequence (DNA): TGTGCCAGCAGCTTATTTGGGCGCTATGGCTACACCTTC.

The J gene is TRBJ2-2, the V gene TRBV6-5; no clear D gene. This CDR3 is built from 15 residues. Germline V gene sequence: CDR1 MNHEY, CDR2 SVGAGI. The V end lost 5 bases, the J end lost 0 bases, and 10 bases lay between the germline ends. This chain's CDR3 is CASSLGQANTGELFF. CDR3 nucleotide sequence: TGTGCCAGCAGTCTAGGGCAAGCGAACACCGGGGAGCTGTTTTTT.

The chain combines TRBV3-1 with TRBJ2-5; a weak D match, TRBD1 (5 bases). Deletions cut 4 bases from V and 1 base from J, with 13 bases between. The CDR3 covers 15 residues. Germline V gene data show CDR1 as LGHDT and CDR2 as YNNKEL (reference sequence). CDR3 sequence: CASSPKTVAQETQYF. In nucleotides, the CDR3 is TGTGCCAGCAGCCCCAAGACAGTTGCCCAAGAGACCCAGTACTTC.

V usage is TRBV5-1 and J usage is TRBJ2-5; the D is unclear. V lost 0 bases and J lost 1, with 10 bases in between. In germline, CDR1 is SGHRS, CDR2 YFSETQ. The CDR3 has 15 amino acids. CDR3 sequence: CASSLAGQLQETQYF. The CDR3 DNA reads as TGCGCCAGCAGCTTGGCAGGTCAGCTCCAAGAGACCCAGTACTTC. The whole variable domain, filled in from reference TRBV5-1 and TRBJ2-5, reads KAGVTQTPRYLIKTRGQQVTLSCSPISGHRSVSWYQQTPGQGLQFLFEYFSETQRNKGNFPGRFSGRQFSNSRSEMNVSTLELGDSALYLCASSLAGQLQETQYFGPGTRLLVL.

This chain joins TRBV9 and TRBJ2-5, with D perhaps TRBD1 or TRBD2 (5 bases each). V was shortened by 3 bases and J by 5 bases, with 14 bases between the two germline ends. From germline, CDR1 is SGDLS and CDR2 YYNGEE. CDR3 length equals 14 residues. Written as DNA, the CDR3 is TGTGCCAGCAGCGAGGCCACGGGGACGGAGACCCAGTACTTC. Its translation is CASSEATGTETQYF.

Worth noting for this clonotype: An end of the junction differs from the germline gene, which may be a read error. V is TRBV5-1 and J is TRBJ2-5; a weak D match, TRBD2 (6 bases). In germline, CDR1 is SGHRS, CDR2 YFSETQ. The CDR3 length is 15 residues. Here the CDR3 DNA reads TGCGCCTGCAGCTTGGGGGGAACCCAACGAGAGACCCAGTACTTC. This codes for CACSLGGTQRETQYF.

As DNA, the CDR3 is TGTGCCAGCAGCTTACGACTAGCGGGCACAGATACGCAGTATTTT. Protein product: CASSLRLAGTDTQYF. The V and J genes are TRBV7-2 and TRBJ2-3, with 9 bases identical to TRBD2. Germline V gives CDR1 SGHTA, CDR2 FQGNSA. The length of the CDR3 is 15 residues. With V trimmed by 2 bases and J by 1 base, 1 base remained unmatched.

The chain couples TRBV20-1 to TRBJ1-2; D not certain. The CDR3 sequence is 15 residues long. In germline, CDR1 is DFQATT, CDR2 SNEGSKA (reference sequence). V lost 3 bases to trimming and J lost 2 bases, with 16 bases between them. The CDR3 spells CSASPDPDPNYGYTF. As DNA, the CDR3 is TGCAGTGCTAGCCCTGATCCGGATCCAAACTATGGCTACACCTTC.

The chain employs TRBV2 and TRBJ2-1, with no clear D. Per germline, CDR1 SNHLY and CDR2 FYNNEI. This CDR3 spans 13 amino acids. Trimming took off 7 bases at V and 4 bases at J, with 11 bases between the two ends. DNA of the CDR3: TGTGCCAGCACTAGAAACAGTTACAATGAGCAGTTCTTC. Translation: CASTRNSYNEQFF.

V and J are TRBV6-5 and TRBJ1-4, with D perhaps TRBD1 (6 bases). Trimming pared 5 bases from V and 7 bases from J, leaving 14 bases between. The CDR3 runs to 14 residues. Germline V lookup: CDR1 MNHEY, CDR2 SVGAGI. CDR3: CASSLDLGGEKLFF. As DNA, the CDR3 is TGTGCCAGCAGTCTGGACCTAGGGGGTGAAAAACTGTTTTTT.

The gene calls are TRBV20-1 and TRBJ1-1; D call uncertain. The CDR3 is 13 residues long. Germline V gives CDR1 DFQATT, CDR2 SNEGSKA (reference sequence). Between the trimmed V and J ends, which lost 3 bases and 6 bases, there was a span of 14 bases. DNA of the CDR3: TGCAGTGCTAGTATCTTAGGGTTCTCTGAAGCTTTCTTT. Translation: CSASILGFSEAFF.

CDR3 in amino acids: CATNTPERGGGETQYF. CDR3 DNA sequence: TGTGCCACCAACACCCCAGAGCGGGGGGGCGGAGAGACCCAGTACTTC. The rearrangement uses TRBV10-3 and TRBJ2-5; 10 bases align to TRBD2. This CDR3 contains 16 residues. With V trimmed by 10 bases and J by 4 bases, 15 bases remained unmatched. The germline gives CDR1 ENHRY, CDR2 SYGVKD.

The rearrangement uses TRBV21-1 and TRBJ2-7; the table assigns TRBD1, which was not confirmed against the DNA. TRBV21-1 is deemed a pseudogene. The length of the CDR3 is 16 residues. This CDR3 is CASSRGPPGTPYEQYF. CDR3 sequence (DNA): TGTGCCAGCAGCAGGGGACCACCAGGAACCCCCTACGAGCAGTACTTC.

This clonotype occurred a few times. J is TRBJ2-7 and V is TRBV28, with 10 bases aligning to TRBD2. Germline loops: CDR1 MDHEN, CDR2 SYDVKM. The ends lost 5 bases at V and 6 bases at J; junction bases unmatched: 10. The CDR3 sequence is 15 residues long. CDR3 sequence (DNA): TGTGCCAGCAGTCCTTCCCTAGCGGGAGCCTCCGAGCAGTACTTC. It translates to CASSPSLAGASEQYF.

This clonotype has just one count. The genes are TRBV12-3 or TRBV12-4 and TRBJ1-2, with D uncertain. Trimming pared 1 base from V and 3 bases from J, leaving 12 bases between. The CDR3 runs to 15 residues. This CDR3 reads CASSLDTAAYYGYTF. The CDR3 bases are TGTGCCAGCAGTTTAGACACGGCAGCCTACTATGGCTACACCTTC.

The V and J genes are TRBV4-3 and TRBJ1-2, with 8 bases matching TRBD1. The CDR3 contains 15 residues. Trimming removed 3 bases from V and 5 bases from J; junction bases left unmatched: 8. Germline lookup yields CDR1 LGHNA and CDR2 YSLEER. The DNA of the CDR3 is TGCGCCAGCAGCCAGTCAGACAGGGGCGGTTATGGCTACACCTTC. Amino acid sequence: CASSQSDRGGYGYTF.

This chain connects TRBV7-2 to TRBJ1-2; tentatively, D is TRBD1 (6 bases). V shed 0 bases and J shed 4 bases, with 15 bases lying between them. The length of the CDR3 is 16 residues. Germline-derived CDR1 and CDR2 are SGHTA and FQGNSA. As DNA, the CDR3 is TGTGCCAGCAGCTTAGCGCTAGGGGGGACGTCCTATGGCTACACCTTC. This sequence encodes CASSLALGGTSYGYTF.

This chain uses TRBV27 with TRBJ2-7, with D tentatively TRBD1 or TRBD2 (5 bases each). The CDR3 consists of 13 residues. The germline V gene encodes CDR1 MNHEY and CDR2 SMNVEV (reference sequence). The V end was cut by 6 bases, the J end by 7 bases, with 16 bases between. The CDR3 DNA follows: TGTGCCAGCAGATTAACCGGGACGGGGGAGCAGTACTTC. Its translation is CASRLTGTGEQYF.

This clonotype was seen a few times. The chain recombines TRBV7-2 with TRBJ1-6; tentative D call: TRBD1 (5 bases). With 1 base removed from V and 6 bases from J, the gap between germline ends came to 13 bases. This CDR3 is built from 16 residues. In germline, CDR1 is SGHTA, CDR2 FQGNSA. The CDR3 DNA reads TGTGCCAGCAGCTTAGTGAGGGGTAGGGGTAATTCACCCCTCCACTTT. Translating gives CASSLVRGRGNSPLHF.

This chain joins TRBV6-2 or TRBV6-3 and TRBJ1-6; 7 bases line up with TRBD1. Losses at the gene ends were 5 bases for V and 8 bases for J; bases not matched to a gene: 12. The CDR3 totals 16 residues. CDR1 is MNHEY, CDR2 SVGEGT, per germline. CDR3 nucleotides: TGTGCCAGCAGTCGTGACAGGGATCCGATCTATTCACCCCTCCACTTT. This encodes CASSRDRDPIYSPLHF.